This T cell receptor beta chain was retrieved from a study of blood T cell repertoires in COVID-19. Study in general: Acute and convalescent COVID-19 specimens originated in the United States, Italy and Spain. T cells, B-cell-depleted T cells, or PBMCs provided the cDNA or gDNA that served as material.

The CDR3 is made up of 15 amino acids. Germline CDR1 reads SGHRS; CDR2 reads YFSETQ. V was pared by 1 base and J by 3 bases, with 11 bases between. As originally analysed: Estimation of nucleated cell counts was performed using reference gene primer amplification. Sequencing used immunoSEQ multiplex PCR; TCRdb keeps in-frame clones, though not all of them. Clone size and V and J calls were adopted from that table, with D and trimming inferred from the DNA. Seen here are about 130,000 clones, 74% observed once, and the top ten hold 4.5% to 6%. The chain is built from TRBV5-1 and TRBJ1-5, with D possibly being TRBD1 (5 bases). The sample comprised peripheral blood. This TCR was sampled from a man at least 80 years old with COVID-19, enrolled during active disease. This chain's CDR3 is CASSLLPGSNQPQHF. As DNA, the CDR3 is TGCGCCAGCAGCTTGTTGCCAGGGTCCAATCAGCCCCAGCATTTT. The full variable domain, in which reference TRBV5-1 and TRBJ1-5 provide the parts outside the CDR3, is KAGVTQTPRYLIKTRGQQVTLSCSPISGHRSVSWYQQTPGQGLQFLFEYFSETQRNKGNFPGRFSGRQFSNSRSEMNVSTLELGDSALYLCASSLLPGSNQPQHFGDGTRLSIL.